This T cell receptor beta chain was recovered during a study of shared clonotypes between healthy human individuals. Regarding the study as a whole: Sharing across four donors was seen in 4% to 6.5% of naive CD4 clonotypes. Sampling was confined to blood; repertoires within tissues likely differ.

It was at deep level that the assay was run. Researchers divided each subset's genomic DNA evenly across several immunoSEQ plates. Assay used: immunoSEQ multiplex PCR; TCRdb lists only in-frame clones, some missing. The profile covers about 2.5 million clones, with around 93% appearing a single time and around 0.4% taken by the ten largest. A remark on this clone: Antigen: not known.

The CDR3 contains 14 residues. The germline V gene encodes CDR1 SGHVS and CDR2 FNYEAQ. Trimming took 1 base from V and 0 from J, leaving 7 bases between them. This receptor was taken from a man younger than 35 in good health. Some clones in this sample may be carry-over from other donors' samples. This chain uses TRBV7-6 with TRBJ2-7; D is unclear. The source material was naive CD4+ T cells from PBMCs. The subset was: CD45RA+ positively selected. This CDR3 is CASSLEPASYEQYF. As DNA, the CDR3 is TGTGCCAGCAGCTTAGAGCCCGCCTCCTACGAGCAGTACTTC. The whole variable domain, filled in from reference TRBV7-6 and TRBJ2-7, reads GAGVSQSPRYKVTKRGQDVALRCDPISGHVSLYWYRQALGQGPEFLTYFNYEAQQDKSGLPNDRFSAERPEGSISTLTIQRTEQRDSAMYRCASSLEPASYEQYFGPGTRLTVT.